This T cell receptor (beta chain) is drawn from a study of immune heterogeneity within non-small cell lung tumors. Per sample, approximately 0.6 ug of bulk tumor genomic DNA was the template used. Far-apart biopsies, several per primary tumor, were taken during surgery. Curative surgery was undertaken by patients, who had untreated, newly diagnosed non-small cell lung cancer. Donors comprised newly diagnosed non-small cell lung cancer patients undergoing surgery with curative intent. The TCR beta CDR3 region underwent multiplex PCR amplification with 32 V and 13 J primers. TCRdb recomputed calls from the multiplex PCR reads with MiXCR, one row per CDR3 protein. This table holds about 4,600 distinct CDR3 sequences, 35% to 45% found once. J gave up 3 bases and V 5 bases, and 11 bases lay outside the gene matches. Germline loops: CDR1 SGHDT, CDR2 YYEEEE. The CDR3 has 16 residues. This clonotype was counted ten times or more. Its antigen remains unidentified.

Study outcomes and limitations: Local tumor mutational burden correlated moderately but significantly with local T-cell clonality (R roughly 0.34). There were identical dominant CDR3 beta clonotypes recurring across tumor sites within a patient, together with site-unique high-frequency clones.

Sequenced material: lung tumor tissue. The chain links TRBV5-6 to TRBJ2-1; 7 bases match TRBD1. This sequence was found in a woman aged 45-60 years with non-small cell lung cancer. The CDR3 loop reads CASSLGTAALYNEQFF. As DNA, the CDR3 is TGTGCCAGCAGTCTTGGGACAGCGGCCCTCTACAATGAGCAGTTCTTC.